Below are 15 T cell receptor beta chains sequenced from a single sample in a study of T-cell reconstitution after alpha-beta-depleted transplantation in children. TCRbeta library preparation incorporated unique molecular identifiers. TCRdb re-called the PCR reads through MiXCR, storing one row per CDR3 protein. This sample carries 350,000 to 450,000 distinct CDR3 sequences, more than 10% of them seen once, and the ten largest clones take about 3.9%. The sample in question was PBMCs, obtained from the stem cell graft. The receptors come from a human donor who donated a stem cell graft to a child with Fanconi anemia.

V gene TRBV5-1 combines with J gene TRBJ2-5, with D uncertain. The CDR3 contains 13 residues. The V gene lost 9 bases and the J gene lost 1 base, with 13 bases spanning the gap. Germline CDR1 SGHRS, CDR2 YFSETQ. The CDR3 region has the DNA TGCGCCACCAGAGAAGGCTCCCAAGAGACCCAGTACTTC. Its protein is CATREGSQETQYF. Variable domain in full (rest from reference TRBV5-1 and TRBJ2-5): KAGVTQTPRYLIKTRGQQVTLSCSPISGHRSVSWYQQTPGQGLQFLFEYFSETQRNKGNFPGRFSGRQFSNSRSEMNVSTLELGDSALYLCATREGSQETQYFGPGTRLLVL.

The table lists this clonotype with a few counts. This chain uses TRBV28 with TRBJ2-7, with 11 bases fitting TRBD1. This CDR3 is built from 16 residues. The trim removed 7 bases at V and 4 bases at J, leaving 12 bases unmatched. Germline CDR1 is MDHEN and CDR2 is SYDVKM. The DNA for the CDR3 is TGTGCCAGCAATCCCTCCCCGGGACAGGGGGTTTACGAGCAGTACGTC. Residues: CASNPSPGQGVYEQYV.

This clonotype showed up many times. V usage is TRBV15 and J usage is TRBJ2-3, with D perhaps TRBD2 (6 bases). The CDR3 spans 16 residues. The V gene's germline CDR1 is LNHNV and CDR2 YYDKDF (reference sequence). V was shortened by 0 bases and J by 3 bases, with 13 bases between the two germline ends. CDR3 sequence reads: CATSRDRRGFTDTQYF. In DNA, the CDR3 is TGTGCCACCAGCAGAGATAGGAGGGGATTTACAGATACGCAGTATTTT.

This clonotype has ten or more counts. The chain carries TRBV12-3 or TRBV12-4 and TRBJ2-1; D is unclear. Trimming took off 3 bases at V and 0 bases at J, with 12 bases between the two ends. This CDR3 comprises 16 residues. Here the CDR3 reads CASSFEPSNSYNEQFF. CDR3 in DNA: TGTGCCAGCAGTTTTGAGCCTTCAAACTCCTACAATGAGCAGTTCTTC.

The rearrangement links TRBV9 to TRBJ2-1, with 9 bases identical to TRBD1. This CDR3 is built from 14 residues. Unmatched junction bases numbered 5, after V lost 3 bases and J lost 7 bases. In germline, CDR1 is SGDLS, CDR2 YYNGEE. The CDR3 here is CASSARTGVNEQFF. The CDR3 nucleotides read TGTGCCAGCAGCGCAAGGACAGGGGTGAATGAGCAGTTCTTC.

The rearrangement links TRBV5-1 to TRBJ1-1; D is perhaps TRBD1 (6 bases). V gave up 4 bases and J gave up 0 bases, with 10 bases separating them. The CDR3 length is 14 residues. Germline CDR1 SGHRS, CDR2 YFSETQ. The CDR3 is CASSEGQLNTEAFF. CDR3 sequence (DNA): TGCGCCAGCAGCGAGGGACAATTGAACACTGAAGCTTTCTTT. Variable domain in full (rest from reference TRBV5-1 and TRBJ1-1): KAGVTQTPRYLIKTRGQQVTLSCSPISGHRSVSWYQQTPGQGLQFLFEYFSETQRNKGNFPGRFSGRQFSNSRSEMNVSTLELGDSALYLCASSEGQLNTEAFFGQGTRLTVV.

This clonotype was detected many times. The chain employs TRBV5-6 and TRBJ2-7; D uncertain. This CDR3 has 12 residues. Germline V gene lookup returns CDR1 SGHDT and CDR2 YYEEEE. V lost 3 bases and J lost 6, with 10 bases in between. CDR3 nucleotides: TGTGCCAGCAGCTACGGACCCCGCGAGCAGTACTTC. As protein: CASSYGPREQYF. Full variable domain (remainder filled in from reference TRBV5-6 and TRBJ2-7): DAGVTQSPTHLIKTRGQQVTLRCSPKSGHDTVSWYQQALGQGPQFIFQYYEEEERQRGNFPDRFSGHQFPNYSSELNVNALLLGDSALYLCASSYGPREQYFGPGTRLTVT.

V is TRBV11-2 and J is TRBJ1-1; no clear D gene. The CDR3 has 14 residues. Germline V lookup: CDR1 SGHAT, CDR2 FQNNGV. V gave up 5 bases and J gave up 6 bases, with 16 bases separating them. CDR3 region: CASSRGPSSPEAFF. CDR3 nucleotides: TGTGCCAGCAGCCGTGGACCGAGCAGTCCTGAAGCTTTCTTT. The full variable domain, its missing parts supplied by reference TRBV11-2 and TRBJ1-1, is EAGVAQSPRYKIIEKRQSVAFWCNPISGHATLYWYQQILGQGPKLLIQFQNNGVVDDSQLPKDRFSAERLKGVDSTLKIQPAKLEDSAVYLCASSRGPSSPEAFFGQGTRLTVV.

There are a few counts of this clonotype. V and J are TRBV20-1 and TRBJ1-6, with 7 bases aligning to TRBD1. CDR1 is DFQATT, CDR2 SNEGSKA, per germline (reference sequence). This CDR3 contains 14 residues. J lost 6 bases, V lost 6 bases, and 8 bases had no gene match. The CDR3 sequence is CSATTTGRNSPLHF. The DNA for the CDR3 is TGCAGTGCAACTACGACAGGGCGTAATTCACCCCTCCACTTT.

The genes are TRBV4-2 and TRBJ2-7; D possibly uses TRBD1 or TRBD2 (5 bases each). This CDR3 contains 15 residues. V gave up 1 base and J gave up 0 bases, with 10 bases separating them. Germline V CDR1 and CDR2: LGHNA, YNFKEQ. In nucleotides, the CDR3 is TGTGCCAGCAGCCAAGCGGGGCCCTTCTCCTACGAGCAGTACTTC. Protein product: CASSQAGPFSYEQYF.

The V call is TRBV10-1, the J call TRBJ2-3; 11 bases map to TRBD2. Trimming removed 4 bases from V and 6 bases from J; junction bases left unmatched: 9. CDR3 size: 16 residues. The germline V gene has CDR1 WNHNN and CDR2 SYGVQD (reference sequence). The CDR3 DNA follows: TGCGCCAGCAGTGGGGCTAGCGGGGGGCCAAGCGATACGCAGTATTTT. Its translation: CASSGASGGPSDTQYF.

This clonotype was counted only a few times. CDR3 coding DNA: TGTGCCAGCAGCCAAGGGGTCGGGCGGGGAGAGAATGAGCAGTTCTTC. Translation gives CASSQGVGRGENEQFF. V gene TRBV4-2 combines with J gene TRBJ2-1, with D possibly TRBD2 on 6 matching bases. The CDR3 spans 16 residues. Per the germline V gene, CDR1 is LGHNA and CDR2 is YNFKEQ. Trimming left V 1 base short and J 7 bases short, with 17 bases between.

This clonotype showed up many times. The rearrangement joins TRBV5-1 to TRBJ2-3; D is ambiguous. CDR1 SGHRS and CDR2 YFSETQ come from the germline V gene. V lost 0 bases and J 5 bases, leaving 4 bases between the germline ends. There are 12 residues in the CDR3. The CDR3 bases are TGCGCCAGCAGCTTGGAAGAAGATACGCAGTATTTT. This sequence encodes CASSLEEDTQYF.

Only a few counts were recorded for this clonotype. The V gene is TRBV27, the J gene TRBJ1-2; D remains unclear. Germline V lookup: CDR1 MNHEY, CDR2 SMNVEV (reference sequence). The CDR3 consists of 14 residues. The V gene lost 2 bases and the J gene lost 4 bases, with 11 bases spanning the gap. The CDR3 here is CASSLGGYPYGYTF. CDR3 sequence (DNA): TGTGCCAGCAGTTTAGGAGGGTACCCCTATGGCTACACCTTC.

The rearrangement uses TRBV20-1 and TRBJ1-2; D possibly corresponds to TRBD1 (6 bases). CDR3 length equals 14 residues. Germline CDR1 and CDR2: DFQATT and SNEGSKA (reference sequence). The V gene lost 3 bases and the J gene lost 7 bases, with 18 bases spanning the gap. CDR3: CSASLAIRGSGYTF. CDR3 nucleotide sequence: TGCAGTGCTAGTTTGGCTATCAGGGGCTCTGGCTACACCTTC.